The 8 T cell receptor beta chains in this list originate from one sample, sequenced in a study of OX40 agonist ivuxolimab in advanced cancers. The method was immunoSEQ multiplex PCR; TCRdb's version includes in-frame clones alone and lacks a portion of them. Of roughly 16,000 clones listed, about 90% are singletons. The specimen was CD4+ or CD8+ T cells sorted from blood, collected in a trial of the OX40 agonist ivuxolimab. These receptors came from an adult with an advanced solid tumor such as melanoma, head and neck, liver or kidney cancer.

This clone was seen once. V and J are TRBV7-6 and TRBJ2-7; no definite D call. The V end lost 0 bases, the J end lost 0 bases, and 6 bases lay between the germline ends. The CDR3 extends over 14 amino acids. The germline V gene encodes CDR1 SGHVS and CDR2 FNYEAQ. CDR3 region: CASSLAGPSYEQYF. DNA of the CDR3: TGTGCCAGCAGCTTAGCGGGTCCCTCCTACGAGCAGTACTTC.

CDR3 in amino acids: CASSHRTGGLNEQYF. The CDR3 DNA reads as TGTGCCAGCAGCCACCGGACAGGGGGTCTCAACGAGCAGTACTTC. The V gene is TRBV7-9, the J gene TRBJ2-7; 10 bases align to TRBD1. The CDR3 loop spans 15 amino acids. V shed 5 bases and J 5 bases; nucleotides not matched to a gene: 9. CDR1 and CDR2 (germline): SEHNR, FQNEAQ (reference sequence).

The chain links TRBV4-2 to TRBJ2-5, with TRBD2 matching 7 bases. Germline loops: CDR1 LGHNA, CDR2 YNFKEQ. The CDR3 runs to 16 residues. With 0 bases clipped from V and 2 bases from J, the junction kept 6 bases outside the gene matches. This CDR3 is CASSQEAGTKQETQYF. DNA for the CDR3: TGTGCCAGCAGCCAAGAGGCCGGGACTAAACAAGAGACCCAGTACTTC.

The V and J genes are TRBV7-9 and TRBJ1-1; D not resolved. This CDR3 is built from 12 residues. CDR1 is SEHNR, CDR2 FQNEAQ, per germline (reference sequence). V was trimmed by 2 bases and J by 8 bases, leaving 9 bases between them. CDR3 protein: CASSLFSREAFF. The CDR3 DNA sequence: TGTGCCAGCAGCTTATTCAGCAGAGAAGCTTTCTTT.

The chain is built from TRBV10-3 and TRBJ1-6, with D hard to call. V was trimmed by 2 bases and J by 0 bases, leaving 11 bases between them. The CDR3 is 17 residues long. Looked up from germline, CDR1 is ENHRY and CDR2 is SYGVKD. The CDR3 coding sequence is TGTGCCATCAGTGAGACTACAGTAAGCTCCTATAATTCACCCCTCCACTTT. The encoded protein is CAISETTVSSYNSPLHF.

This sequence joins TRBV29-1 and TRBJ2-7, with 9 bases lining up with TRBD1. The V gene end was trimmed by 5 bases and the J gene end by 0 bases; junction bases not matched to a gene: 14. The V gene's germline CDR1 is SQVTM and CDR2 ANQGSEA. The CDR3 has 17 amino acids. The CDR3 protein is CSVPTYEGTGSSYEQYF. CDR3 in DNA: TGCAGCGTTCCGACGTACGAAGGGACAGGGAGCTCCTACGAGCAGTACTTC.

The chain recombines TRBV18 with TRBJ2-7; TRBD1 matches 8 bases. CDR3 length equals 13 residues. CDR1 KGHSH and CDR2 LQKENI come from the germline V gene. J lost 6 bases, V lost 5 bases, and 6 bases had no gene match. CDR3 nucleotide sequence: TGTGCCAGCTCATCCCGACAGGGGTCCGAGCAGTACTTC. It translates to CASSSRQGSEQYF.

The genes are TRBV2 and TRBJ2-7; 13 bases are a match to TRBD2. Germline loops: CDR1 SNHLY, CDR2 FYNNEI. J lost 1 base, V lost 6 bases, and 27 bases had no gene match. This CDR3 is built from 23 residues. The CDR3 nucleotides are TGTGCCAGCAGCTCCACCCCCGGGACAGGGCCTCGCGGACTAGCGGGGGCTTCCTACGAGCAGTACTTC. This sequence encodes CASSSTPGTGPRGLAGASYEQYF.